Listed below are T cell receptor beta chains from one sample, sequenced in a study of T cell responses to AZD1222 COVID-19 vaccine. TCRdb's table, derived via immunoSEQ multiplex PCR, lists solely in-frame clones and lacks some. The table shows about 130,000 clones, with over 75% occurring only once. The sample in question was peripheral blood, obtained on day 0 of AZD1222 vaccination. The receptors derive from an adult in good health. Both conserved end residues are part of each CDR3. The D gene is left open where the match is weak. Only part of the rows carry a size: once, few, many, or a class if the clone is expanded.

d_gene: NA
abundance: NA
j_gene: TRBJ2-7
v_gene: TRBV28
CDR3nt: TGTGCCAGCACTAGTCCCAGCTCCTACGAGCAGTACTTC
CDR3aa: CASTSPSSYEQYF

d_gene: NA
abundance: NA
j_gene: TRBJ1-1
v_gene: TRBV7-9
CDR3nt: TGTGCCAGCAGCTATATCGGGGGAGGTAACACTGAAGCTTTCTTT
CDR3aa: CASSYIGGGNTEAFF

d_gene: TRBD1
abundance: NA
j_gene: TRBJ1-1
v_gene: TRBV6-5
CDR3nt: TGTGCCAGCAACGCGGGACAGTTCATGAACACTGAAGCTTTCTTT
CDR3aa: CASNAGQFMNTEAFF

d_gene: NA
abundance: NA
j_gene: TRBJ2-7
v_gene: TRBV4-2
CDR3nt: TGTGCCAGCAGCCAAGGGACAGGGCTAGCGGTCGACGAGCAGTACTTC
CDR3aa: CASSQGTGLAVDEQYF

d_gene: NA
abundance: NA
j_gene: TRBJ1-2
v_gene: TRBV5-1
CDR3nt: TGCGCCAGCAGCTTGTTTCCAGCTAACTATGGCTACACCTTC
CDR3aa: CASSLFPANYGYTF

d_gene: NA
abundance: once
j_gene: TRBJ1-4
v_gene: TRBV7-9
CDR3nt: TGTGCCAGCAGCTTAGGGTCTTCGGGAAGAAATGAAAAACTGTTTTTT
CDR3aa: CASSLGSSGRNEKLFF

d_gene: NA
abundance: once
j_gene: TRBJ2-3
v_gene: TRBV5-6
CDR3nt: TGTGCCAGCAGTTCTGGGGGTGGTGCGGATACGCAGTATTTT
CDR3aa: CASSSGGGADTQYF

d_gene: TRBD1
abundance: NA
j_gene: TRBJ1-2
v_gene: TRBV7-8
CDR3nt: TGTGCCAGCAGCTTGTCCACAGGGGGAATCGGCGGCTACACCTTC
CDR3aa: CASSLSTGGIGGYTF

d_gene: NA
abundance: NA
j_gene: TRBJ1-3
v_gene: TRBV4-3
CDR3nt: TGCGCCAGCAGCCAAGAGGTAGTGTCCTCTGGAAACACCATATATTTT
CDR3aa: CASSQEVVSSGNTIYF

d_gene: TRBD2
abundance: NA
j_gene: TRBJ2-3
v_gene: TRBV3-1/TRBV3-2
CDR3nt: TGTGCCAGCAGCCAAGATGGGCTAGCGGGGAGCACAGATACGCAGTATTTT
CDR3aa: CASSQDGLAGSTDTQYF

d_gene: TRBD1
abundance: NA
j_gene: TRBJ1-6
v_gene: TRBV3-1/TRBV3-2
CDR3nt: TGTGCCAGCAGCCTTAGTACCGGGACAGGGTCCTATAATTCACCCCTCCACTTT
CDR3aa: CASSLSTGTGSYNSPLHF

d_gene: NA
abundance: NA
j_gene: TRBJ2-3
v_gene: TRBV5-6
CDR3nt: TGTGCCAGCAGCTCGCCACTCGGACGGACCACAGATACGCAGTATTTT
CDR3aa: CASSSPLGRTTDTQYF

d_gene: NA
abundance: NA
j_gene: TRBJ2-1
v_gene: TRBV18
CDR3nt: TGTGCCAGCTCTCCACTCCCCGGGACCAGCTCCTACAATGAGCAGTTCTTC
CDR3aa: CASSPLPGTSSYNEQFF

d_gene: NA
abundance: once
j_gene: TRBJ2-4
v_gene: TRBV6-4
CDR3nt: TGTGCCAGCAGTGAAGAGGGCCCGGACAGCAAGTTAGCCAAAAACATTCAGTACTTC
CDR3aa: CASSEEGPDSKLAKNIQYF

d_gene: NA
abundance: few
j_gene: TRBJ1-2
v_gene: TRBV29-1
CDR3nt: TGCAGCGTTGGAGGGACACTCAACTATGGCTACACCTTC
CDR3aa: CSVGGTLNYGYTF

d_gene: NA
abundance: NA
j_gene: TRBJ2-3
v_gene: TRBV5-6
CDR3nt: TGTGCCAGTCTGTTGCTCCGCACAGATACGCAGTATTTT
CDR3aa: CASLLLRTDTQYF

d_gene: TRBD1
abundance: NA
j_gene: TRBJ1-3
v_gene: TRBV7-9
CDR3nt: TGTGCCAGCTTAACAGGGGGCATCACTGGAAACACCATATATTTT
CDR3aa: CASLTGGITGNTIYF

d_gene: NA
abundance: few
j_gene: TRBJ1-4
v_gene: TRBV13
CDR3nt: TGTGCCAGCAGCTTAGAAGGGGCTAATGAAAAACTGTTTTTT
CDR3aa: CASSLEGANEKLFF

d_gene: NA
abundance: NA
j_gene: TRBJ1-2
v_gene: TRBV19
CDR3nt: TGTGCCACCAGAGATGCCAACTATGGCTACACCTTC
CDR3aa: CATRDANYGYTF

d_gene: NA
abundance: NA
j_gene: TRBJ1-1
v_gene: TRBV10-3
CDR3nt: TGTGCCGGCAGGGTCGGGGGAGACACTGAAGCTTTCTTT
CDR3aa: CAGRVGGDTEAFF

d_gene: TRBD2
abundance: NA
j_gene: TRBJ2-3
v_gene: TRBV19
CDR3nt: TGTGCCAGTAGTATTCAGCGGGGGGTCACAGATACGCAGTATTTT
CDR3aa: CASSIQRGVTDTQYF

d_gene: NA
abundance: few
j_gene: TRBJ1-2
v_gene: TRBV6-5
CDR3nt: TGTGCCAGTCTTCCACGGACCAATAGCTATGGCTACACCTTC
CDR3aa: CASLPRTNSYGYTF

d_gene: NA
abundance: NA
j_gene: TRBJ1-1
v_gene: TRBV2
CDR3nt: TGTGCCAGCAGTGTACGGGCTGAAGCTTTCTTT
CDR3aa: CASSVRAEAFF

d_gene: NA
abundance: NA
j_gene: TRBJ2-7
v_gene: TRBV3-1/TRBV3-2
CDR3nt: TGTGCCAGCAGCTTCCCCCAGGCCGTAATCTACGAGCAGTACTTC
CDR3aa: CASSFPQAVIYEQYF

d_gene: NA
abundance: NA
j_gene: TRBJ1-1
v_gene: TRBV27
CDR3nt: TGTGCCAGCAGTTTCTCACCGTCAAACACTGAAGCTTTCTTT
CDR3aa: CASSFSPSNTEAFF

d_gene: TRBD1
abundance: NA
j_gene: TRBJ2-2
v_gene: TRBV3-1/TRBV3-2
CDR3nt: TGTGCCAGCAGCCAATTGGGACAGGACACCGGGGAGCTGTTTTTT
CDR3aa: CASSQLGQDTGELFF

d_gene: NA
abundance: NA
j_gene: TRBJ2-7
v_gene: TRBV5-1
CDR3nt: TGCGCCAGCAGCTATACAGGGTCCTACGAGCAGTACTTC
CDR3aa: CASSYTGSYEQYF

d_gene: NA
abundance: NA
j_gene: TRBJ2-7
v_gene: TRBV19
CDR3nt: TGTGCCAGTAGTCGGAAGGGGCCGGACTCCTACGAGCAGTACTTC
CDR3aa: CASSRKGPDSYEQYF